The 22 T cell receptor beta chains reported below all come from one sample, sequenced in a study of T-cell memory formation after mild COVID-19. One entry per CDR3 protein, called by TCRdb with MiXCR from the 5' RACE reads. The sample carries approximately 260,000 distinct CDR3 sequences, around 17% recorded once. Sequencing input: PBMCs or a T cell subset sorted from them (not recorded which). The receptor source for this set is a man aged 18 to 30 who had mild COVID-19 (a few samples of this study predate the infection). Cell type and time point are not known.

CDR3 DNA: TGCAGTGCTAGTAACTATGGCTACACCTTC. Amino acids: CSASNYGYTF. The chain employs TRBV20-1 and TRBJ1-2; D uncertain. The V gene lost 3 bases and the J gene lost 1 base, with 0 bases spanning the gap. Germline lookup yields CDR1 DFQATT and CDR2 SNEGSKA (reference sequence). There are 10 residues in the CDR3.

This chain connects TRBV11-2 to TRBJ2-5; TRBD1 matches 9 bases. The germline V gene encodes CDR1 SGHAT and CDR2 FQNNGV. This CDR3 is 16 amino acids long. Losses at the gene ends were 5 bases for V and 2 bases for J; bases not matched to a gene: 9. CDR3 sequence (DNA): TGTGCCAGCAGCAGGATCCGGGGACAGGGACAAGAGACCCAGTACTTC. Amino acid sequence: CASSRIRGQGQETQYF.

The chain combines TRBV27 with TRBJ1-6; D gene ambiguous. V shed 6 bases and J shed 7 bases, with 4 bases lying between them. Germline V gene sequence: CDR1 MNHEY, CDR2 SMNVEV (reference sequence). The CDR3 length is 11 residues. The CDR3 DNA sequence: TGTGCCAGCAGCTCGAATTCACCCCTCCACTTT. It specifies CASSSNSPLHF.

V and J are TRBV5-1 and TRBJ1-4, with unresolved D. Germline V gene data show CDR1 as SGHRS and CDR2 as YFSETQ. With 5 bases removed from V and 8 bases from J, the gap between germline ends came to 19 bases. The CDR3 consists of 15 residues. The CDR3 coding sequence is TGCGCCAGCAGTTTTGGGAGCGGATTGGCGGAAAAACTGTTTTTT. It yields the protein CASSFGSGLAEKLFF. Using reference TRBV5-1 and TRBJ1-4 for the parts outside the CDR3, the full variable domain is KAGVTQTPRYLIKTRGQQVTLSCSPISGHRSVSWYQQTPGQGLQFLFEYFSETQRNKGNFPGRFSGRQFSNSRSEMNVSTLELGDSALYLCASSFGSGLAEKLFFGSGTQLSVL.

This clonotype was seen just once. The chain has TRBV7-2 and TRBJ2-1; D remains unclear. Germline V gene lookup returns CDR1 SGHTA and CDR2 FQGNSA. This CDR3 comprises 15 residues. The V gene lost 0 bases and the J gene lost 5 bases, with 11 bases spanning the gap. The CDR3 nucleotides read TGTGCCAGCAGCTTAGCAGGGTATCATAACAATGAGCAGTTCTTC. Its protein is CASSLAGYHNNEQFF.

V and J are TRBV3-1 and TRBJ1-1, with D maybe TRBD1 (6 bases). CDR3 length equals 16 residues. Germline V CDR1 and CDR2: LGHDT, YNNKEL (reference sequence). Between the trimmed V and J ends, which lost 1 base and 1 base, there was a span of 13 bases. The CDR3 nucleotides read TGTGCCAGCAGCCAAGCGGGGACAACCTCGAACACTGAAGCTTTCTTT. Amino acid sequence: CASSQAGTTSNTEAFF. Drawing the rest from reference TRBV3-1 and TRBJ1-1, the complete variable domain is DTAVSQTPKYLVTQMGNDKSIKCEQNLGHDTMYWYKQDSKKFLKIMFSYNNKELIINETVPNRFSPKSPDKAHLNLHINSLELGDSAVYFCASSQAGTTSNTEAFFGQGTRLTVV.

The count of this clonotype is one. The chain recombines TRBV5-1 with TRBJ1-3, with D unclear. The CDR3 extends over 14 amino acids. CDR1 SGHRS and CDR2 YFSETQ come from the germline V gene. V lost 0 bases, J lost 2 bases, and 6 bases lay in between. As DNA, the CDR3 is TGCGCCAGCAGCTTGGGAGACGCTGGAAACACCATATATTTT. It codes for CASSLGDAGNTIYF.

This clonotype was picked up many times. The chain is built from TRBV5-1 and TRBJ2-6; D possibly corresponds to TRBD1 (5 bases). Trimming cost V 6 bases and J 0 bases, with 10 bases left between them. Germline assignment: CDR1 SGHRS and CDR2 YFSETQ. The CDR3 has 15 amino acids. CDR3 region: CASTAGPSGANVLTF. In DNA form, the CDR3 reads TGCGCCAGCACCGCAGGGCCCTCTGGGGCCAACGTCCTGACTTTC.

This clonotype was seen only a few times. The chain carries TRBV11-2 and TRBJ2-7; D unresolved. Germline V lookup: CDR1 SGHAT, CDR2 FQNNGV. The CDR3 contains 12 residues. V was cut by 1 base and J by 1 base, with 2 bases left in between. The CDR3 sequence is CASSLVSYEQYV. Here the CDR3 DNA reads TGTGCCAGCAGCTTAGTGTCCTACGAGCAGTACGTC.

This clonotype was detected only a few times. The chain uses TRBV3-1 and TRBJ1-2; D may be TRBD1 (6 bases). Germline V gives CDR1 LGHDT, CDR2 YNNKEL (reference sequence). This CDR3 is built from 13 residues. The V gene lost 6 bases and the J gene lost 0 bases, with 8 bases spanning the gap. CDR3 region: CASRRGPNYGYTF. As DNA, the CDR3 is TGTGCCAGCAGACGGGGGCCTAACTATGGCTACACCTTC. Full variable domain (missing parts from reference TRBV3-1 and TRBJ1-2): DTAVSQTPKYLVTQMGNDKSIKCEQNLGHDTMYWYKQDSKKFLKIMFSYNNKELIINETVPNRFSPKSPDKAHLNLHINSLELGDSAVYFCASRRGPNYGYTFGSGTRLTVV.

J is TRBJ2-1 and V is TRBV7-3, with D uncertain. The V end was cut by 2 bases, the J end by 9 bases, with 20 bases between. This CDR3 has 16 amino acids. Germline lookup yields CDR1 SGHTA and CDR2 FQGTGA. This CDR3 is CASSLFSLAAAGEQFF. The CDR3 nucleotides are TGTGCCAGCAGCTTATTTAGCCTGGCTGCGGCCGGTGAGCAGTTCTTC.

This clonotype appeared a few times. This chain joins TRBV7-3 and TRBJ1-2, with TRBD1 identical over 7 bases. Germline CDR1 is SGHTA and CDR2 is FQGTGA. With 5 bases clipped from V and 2 bases from J, the junction kept 11 bases outside the gene matches. CDR3 length equals 16 residues. This CDR3 reads CASSPSGDRANYGYTF. Here the CDR3 DNA reads TGTGCCAGCAGCCCCTCGGGGGACAGAGCGAACTATGGCTACACCTTC.

This chain uses TRBV11-2 with TRBJ2-7, with 9 bases aligning to TRBD1. V was clipped by 1 base and J by 0 bases; unmatched bases: 1. Germline CDR1 is SGHAT and CDR2 is FQNNGV. The CDR3 extends over 15 amino acids. The CDR3 region is CASSLATGGSYEQYF. Here the CDR3 DNA reads TGTGCCAGCAGCTTAGCGACAGGGGGCTCCTACGAGCAGTACTTC.

The gene calls are TRBV7-6 and TRBJ2-4; tentatively, D is TRBD2 (6 bases). Trimming took 3 bases from V and 8 from J, leaving 20 bases between them. Germline CDR1 is SGHVS and CDR2 is FNYEAQ. This CDR3 is built from 16 residues. The CDR3 spells CASSFSMGSTGDIQYF. In DNA form, the CDR3 reads TGTGCCAGCAGCTTCTCGATGGGTAGCACGGGGGACATTCAGTACTTC. Full variable domain (rest looked up from reference TRBV7-6 and TRBJ2-4): GAGVSQSPRYKVTKRGQDVALRCDPISGHVSLYWYRQALGQGPEFLTYFNYEAQQDKSGLPNDRFSAERPEGSISTLTIQRTEQRDSAMYRCASSFSMGSTGDIQYFGAGTRLSVL.

This clonotype was recorded many times. This chain joins TRBV3-1 and TRBJ2-1; 12 bases fit TRBD2. In germline, CDR1 is LGHDT, CDR2 YNNKEL (reference sequence). The CDR3 spans 17 residues. With V trimmed by 3 bases and J by 5 bases, 8 bases remained unmatched. The CDR3 nucleotides are TGTGCCAGCAGCCACGGACTAGCGGGGAGCGCGGACAATGAGCAGTTCTTC. Encoded protein: CASSHGLAGSADNEQFF.

The chain couples TRBV4-3 to TRBJ2-1; TRBD1 or TRBD2 may be the D gene (6 bases each). Trimming removed 3 bases from V and 7 bases from J, with 22 bases in between. Germline V gene data show CDR1 as LGHNA and CDR2 as YSLEER. The CDR3 sequence is 17 residues long. The CDR3 region has the DNA TGCGCCAGCAGCCAGGCCCGGGGGCGCGTAAGAGAGAATGAGCAGTTCTTC. Translated: CASSQARGRVRENEQFF.

This clonotype was seen more than once but under ten times. The gene calls are TRBV6-1 and TRBJ2-7, with D tentatively TRBD1 or TRBD2 (5 bases each). Trimming shortened V by 1 base and J by 4 bases, and 14 bases separated the two germline ends. CDR1 and CDR2 from the germline V gene are MNHNS and SASEGT. This CDR3 is 15 amino acids long. This chain's CDR3 is CASSEGGAGGYEQYV. CDR3 in DNA: TGTGCCAGCAGTGAAGGAGGGGCAGGCGGGTACGAGCAGTACGTC.

This clonotype came up a few times. The chain employs TRBV12-3 or TRBV12-4 and TRBJ2-3; TRBD2 might be the D (5 bases). V lost 5 bases and J 2 bases, leaving 11 bases between the germline ends. The CDR3 length is 14 residues. This chain's CDR3 is CASSPSPTTDTQYF. CDR3 in DNA: TGTGCCAGCAGTCCTAGCCCGACCACAGATACGCAGTATTTT.

J is TRBJ2-3 and V is TRBV7-3; D gene uncertain. V lost 2 bases and J lost 2, with 8 bases in between. Germline assignment: CDR1 SGHTA and CDR2 FQGTGA. The CDR3 totals 14 residues. The CDR3 sequence is CASSLAHYTDTQYF. The CDR3, as DNA: TGTGCCAGCAGCTTAGCACATTACACAGATACGCAGTATTTT.

The CDR3 DNA reads TGCAGTGTGCATCTTCGCACAGATACGCAGTATTTT. It encodes CSVHLRTDTQYF. The chain links TRBV20-1 to TRBJ2-3; unclear D gene. Trimming removed 7 bases from V and 1 base from J, with 9 bases in between. The CDR3 runs 12 residues. Per the germline V gene, CDR1 is DFQATT and CDR2 is SNEGSKA (reference sequence).

Only one count was recorded for this clonotype. The chain uses TRBV6-6 and TRBJ2-7; 7 bases match TRBD1. The length of the CDR3 is 14 residues. The junction had 3 bases not matched to a gene; V was cut back by 0 bases and J by 4 bases. Germline lookup yields CDR1 MNHNY and CDR2 SVGAGI (reference sequence). CDR3 coding DNA: TGTGCCAGCAGTTACTCGACAGGGAAGTACGAGCAGTACGTC. It is translated as CASSYSTGKYEQYV.

This clonotype has more than one count but fewer than ten. This rearrangement joins TRBV5-1 to TRBJ2-2; no clear D gene. Trimming pared 3 bases from V and 0 bases from J, leaving 12 bases between. CDR3 length: 16 residues. Per the germline V gene, CDR1 is SGHRS and CDR2 is YFSETQ. DNA for the CDR3: TGCGCCAGCAGCTCTCCCACGGACGCGAACACCGGGGAGCTGTTTTTT. Its translation: CASSSPTDANTGELFF.